This T cell receptor beta chain was sequenced for a study of blood T cell repertoires in COVID-19. Study-wide context: Sample material is recorded as cDNA or gDNA derived from T cells, B-cell-depleted T cells, or PBMCs.

Profiling relied on immunoSEQ multiplex PCR, and the TCRdb table lists in-frame clones only, not all of them. This sample carries over 150,000 clones, more than 90% of them seen once, and the ten largest clones take approximately 0.5%. Germline V CDR1 and CDR2: SGHTA, FQGTGA. This CDR3 is built from 14 residues. Trimming took 7 bases from V and 3 from J, leaving 12 bases between them. This chain links TRBV7-3 with TRBJ2-2; D is perhaps TRBD1 (5 bases). Sequenced: peripheral blood. The source is a man in his forties or fifties with acute or convalescent COVID-19. CDR3 DNA sequence: TGTGCCAGCAAAAAACAGGTCGACACCGGGGAGCTGTTTTTT. Translated, it gives CASKKQVDTGELFF. Filled out from reference TRBV7-3 and TRBJ2-2, the complete variable domain reads GAGVSQTPSNKVTEKGKYVELRCDPISGHTALYWYRQSLGQGPEFLIYFQGTGAADDSGLPNDRFFAVRPEGSVSTLKIQRTERGDSAVYLCASKKQVDTGELFFGEGSRLTVL.